The present TCR beta chain was sequenced within a study of blood T cell repertoires in COVID-19. Details on this clone: Compared with germline, one end of the junction differs, possibly owing to a read error.

Germline lookup yields CDR1 SSHAT and CDR2 FNYEAQ (reference sequence). This CDR3 region has 16 residues. Method: immunoSEQ multiplex PCR; TCRdb's copy keeps in-frame clones and lacks some. Here the sample spans more than 110,000 clones, 80% to 90% being singletons. The V gene is TRBV7-7, the J gene TRBJ2-5; the match to TRBD1 covers 7 bases. This TCR came from a woman aged 40 to 50 with acute or convalescent COVID-19. The sequenced sample was peripheral blood. CDR3 in amino acids: CASSLDSDRAGETQYF. CDR3 coding DNA: TGTGCTAGCAGCTTAGACTCAGACAGGGCTGGCGAGACCCAGTACTTC.